These 29 T cell receptor beta chains were sequenced from one sample in a study of T cell responses to AZD1222 COVID-19 vaccine. Profiling relied on immunoSEQ multiplex PCR, and the TCRdb table lists in-frame clones only, not all of them. The table records some 94,000 clones, 85% to 95% of them present only once. The sample in question was peripheral blood, obtained on day 0 of AZD1222 vaccination. Every receptor here comes from an adult in good health.

The J gene is TRBJ1-2, the V gene TRBV9; D remains ambiguous. Deletions cut 5 bases from V and 0 bases from J, with 8 bases between. CDR1 and CDR2 from the germline V gene are SGDLS and YYNGEE. There are 13 residues in the CDR3. CDR3 sequence: CASRSRTNYGYTF. The CDR3 bases are TGTGCCAGCAGGTCAAGAACTAACTATGGCTACACCTTC.

This sequence joins TRBV19 and TRBJ2-3; maybe TRBD1 (6 bases). The V and J ends lost 6 bases and 4 bases respectively, with 17 bases between them. The germline CDR1 and CDR2 sequences are LNHDA and SQIVND (reference sequence). This CDR3 has 15 residues. CDR3 protein: CASSLRRQAADTQYF. The CDR3, as DNA: TGTGCCAGTAGCCTACGACGACAGGCCGCAGATACGCAGTATTTT.

The J gene is TRBJ2-6, the V gene TRBV19; D remains ambiguous. Germline loops: CDR1 LNHDA, CDR2 SQIVND (reference sequence). This CDR3 spans 14 amino acids. The V and J ends lost 5 bases and 0 bases respectively, with 5 bases between them. The CDR3 region has the DNA TGTGCCAGTAGTCAAAACTCTGGGGCCAACGTCCTGACTTTC. It encodes CASSQNSGANVLTF.

This clone was seen a single time. The V gene is TRBV27, the J gene TRBJ2-1; possibly TRBD2 for D (6 bases). This CDR3 has 13 residues. With 4 bases removed from V and 7 bases from J, the gap between germline ends came to 11 bases. Looked up from germline, CDR1 is MNHEY and CDR2 is SMNVEV (reference sequence). CDR3: CASSWGEWNEQFF. As DNA, the CDR3 is TGTGCCAGCAGTTGGGGGGAGTGGAATGAGCAGTTCTTC.

This clone showed up just once. A junction boundary mismatches the germline segment, possibly from a read error. The rearrangement joins TRBV30 to TRBJ2-6; D uncertain. The germline V gene has CDR1 GTSNPN and CDR2 SVGIG (reference sequence). The length of the CDR3 is 15 residues. DNA for the CDR3: TGTGCCTGGAGCCTATTAGGGATTGGGTCCAACGTCCTGACTTTC. This gives the protein CAWSLLGIGSNVLTF. The entire variable domain, with the rest obtained from reference TRBV30 and TRBJ2-6, is as follows: SQTIHQWPATLVQPVGSPLSLECTVEGTSNPNLYWYRQAAGRGLQLLFYSVGIGQISSEVPQNLSASRPQDRQFILSSKKLLLSDSGFYLCAWSLLGIGSNVLTFGAGSRLTVL.

The J gene is TRBJ1-5, the V gene TRBV28; TRBD1 might be the D (5 bases). V gave up 5 bases and J gave up 0 bases, with 8 bases separating them. Germline values: CDR1 MDHEN, CDR2 SYDVKM. The CDR3 runs 14 residues. CDR3 DNA: TGTGCCAGCAGTGTCAGGGTTAGCAATCAGCCCCAGCATTTT. Translated: CASSVRVSNQPQHF.

This clone was recorded once. This CDR3 reads CASSLVRLGDGYTF. CDR3 nucleotides: TGTGCCAGCAGCTTAGTGCGTTTAGGGGACGGCTACACCTTC. This rearrangement joins TRBV13 to TRBJ1-2, with D possibly being TRBD1 (5 bases). V was trimmed by 1 base and J by 8 bases, leaving 14 bases between them. Germline CDR1 PRHDT, CDR2 FYEKMQ (reference sequence). The CDR3 has 14 residues.

This clone was counted only a few times. The DNA for the CDR3 is TGTGCCAGTAGTATTCCGGAAAACACTGAAGCTTTCTTT. Translating it yields CASSIPENTEAFF. The V gene is TRBV19, the J gene TRBJ1-1, with D unresolved. Trimming pared 3 bases from V and 2 bases from J, leaving 7 bases between. The CDR3 extends over 13 amino acids. The V gene's germline CDR1 is LNHDA and CDR2 SQIVND (reference sequence).

The rearrangement uses TRBV30 and TRBJ1-6; tentatively, D is TRBD1 (5 bases). V was clipped by 5 bases and J by 10 bases, with 12 bases between them. CDR1 is GTSNPN and CDR2 is SVGIG in the germline V gene (reference sequence). The CDR3 is made up of 12 amino acids. The CDR3 here is CAWGREGSPLHF. In nucleotides, the CDR3 is TGTGCCTGGGGCAGGGAGGGGTCACCCCTCCACTTT.

The chain is built from TRBV5-4 and TRBJ2-3; D not resolved. With 1 base removed from V and 5 bases from J, the gap between germline ends came to 8 bases. Germline CDR1 is SGHNT and CDR2 is YYREEE (reference sequence). This CDR3 has 13 residues. CDR3: CASSLSVKDTQYF. CDR3 nucleotides: TGTGCCAGCAGCTTGTCAGTTAAAGATACGCAGTATTTT.

This chain uses TRBV5-1 with TRBJ2-1; weak D call: TRBD2 (5 bases). V was trimmed by 1 base and J by 10 bases, leaving 6 bases between them. The CDR3 loop spans 11 amino acids. The germline gives CDR1 SGHRS, CDR2 YFSETQ. CDR3 sequence: CASSLSGEQFF. The CDR3 region has the DNA TGCGCCAGCAGCTTGTCGGGGGAGCAGTTCTTC.

This clone was counted between two and nine times. This rearrangement joins TRBV6-6 to TRBJ1-5; D perhaps matches TRBD1 (6 bases). Germline CDR1 reads MNHNY; CDR2 reads SVGAGI (reference sequence). The CDR3 is 14 amino acids. The V gene lost 6 bases and the J gene lost 10 bases, with 19 bases spanning the gap. The CDR3 DNA is TGTGCCAGCAGCCAATCAGGGGATGTAGATCCCCAGCATTTT. It yields the protein CASSQSGDVDPQHF.

The chain carries TRBV5-1 and TRBJ1-1, with D maybe TRBD1 (5 bases). Trimming removed 5 bases at V and 4 bases at J, with 12 bases between. The CDR3 runs 13 residues. Germline V gene data show CDR1 as SGHRS and CDR2 as YFSETQ. The CDR3 here is CASSWGKGTEAFF. As DNA, the CDR3 is TGCGCCAGCAGTTGGGGGAAGGGCACTGAAGCTTTCTTT.

This clone was seen a single time. This chain uses TRBV9 with TRBJ2-2; D gene unclear. Germline assignment: CDR1 SGDLS and CDR2 YYNGEE. The CDR3 extends over 14 amino acids. Deletions cut 4 bases from V and 3 bases from J, with 10 bases between. CDR3 amino acids: CASSPDGDTGELFF. The DNA of the CDR3 is TGTGCCAGCAGCCCCGATGGGGACACCGGGGAGCTGTTTTTT.

This rearrangement joins TRBV27 to TRBJ2-7; D is undetermined. The CDR3 covers 14 residues. Germline V CDR1 and CDR2: MNHEY, SMNVEV (reference sequence). Trimming took off 6 bases at V and 0 bases at J, with 12 bases between the two ends. The DNA for the CDR3 is TGTGCCAGCAGACCCAGAGGCGCCTCCTACGAGCAGTACTTC. It codes for CASRPRGASYEQYF.

The J gene is TRBJ1-2, the V gene TRBV6-2 or TRBV6-3; D unresolved. Trimming pared 0 bases from V and 7 bases from J, leaving 6 bases between. The CDR3 has 12 residues. CDR1 is MNHEY, CDR2 SVGEGT, per germline. In DNA, the CDR3 is TGTGCCAGCAGTTACTCGGTCAGTGGCTACACCTTC. The encoded protein is CASSYSVSGYTF.

Written as DNA, the CDR3 is TGTGCCAGCAGTTGGCAGCTCACAGATACGCAGTATTTT. It specifies CASSWQLTDTQYF. The V and J genes are TRBV28 and TRBJ2-3; D gene unclear. V dropped 4 bases and J dropped 2 bases, with 7 bases sitting between them. Per germline, CDR1 MDHEN and CDR2 SYDVKM. The CDR3 extends over 13 amino acids.

The chain combines TRBV4-3 with TRBJ1-6, with D unclear. This CDR3 contains 15 residues. Germline assignment: CDR1 LGHNA and CDR2 YSLEER. V was cut by 0 bases and J by 7 bases, with 10 bases left in between. The CDR3 here is CASSQDLASNSPLHF. In DNA, the CDR3 is TGCGCCAGCAGCCAAGATCTAGCCAGCAATTCACCCCTCCACTTT.

This rearrangement joins TRBV11-2 to TRBJ1-2; D gene ambiguous. CDR3 length: 16 amino acids. Germline-derived CDR1 and CDR2 are SGHAT and FQNNGV. With 0 bases removed from V and 4 bases from J, the gap between germline ends came to 15 bases. CDR3 coding DNA: TGTGCCAGCAGCTTAGATGCACAGACCGCGATCTATGGCTACACCTTC. This gives the protein CASSLDAQTAIYGYTF.

DNA of the CDR3: TGCGCCAGCAGCAGGACAGGGGTTTCTTCACCCCTCCACTTT. This gives the protein CASSRTGVSSPLHF. This chain uses TRBV5-1 with TRBJ1-6; 9 positions agree with TRBD1. The V and J ends lost 4 bases and 9 bases, in that order; junction bases with no gene match: 5. This CDR3 spans 14 amino acids. In germline, CDR1 is SGHRS, CDR2 YFSETQ.

The rearrangement uses TRBV5-6 and TRBJ1-1; the match to TRBD1 covers 8 bases. Trimming at V came to 3 bases and at J to 3 bases, leaving 16 bases not matched to a gene. The CDR3 spans 18 residues. Looked up from germline, CDR1 is SGHDT and CDR2 is YYEEEE. CDR3 in amino acids: CASSWHGTGPEGDTEAFF. DNA for the CDR3: TGTGCCAGCAGCTGGCACGGGACAGGCCCCGAGGGGGACACTGAAGCTTTCTTT.

This clone appeared a single time. One junction end disagrees with the germline gene, perhaps due to a read error. V is TRBV7-9 and J is TRBJ2-1, with 10 bases lining up with TRBD2. The CDR3 is made up of 17 amino acids. Germline-derived CDR1 and CDR2 are SEHNR and FQNEAQ (reference sequence). As DNA, the CDR3 is TGTGCCAGCAGCTTAACGGCTAGCGGGAGACTGGGGCCTTTTTTTCTCTTC. This gives the protein CASSLTASGRLGPFFLF.

The chain's CDR3 is CASSYGFAYEQYF. In nucleotides, the CDR3 is TGTGCCAGCAGTTACGGGTTCGCCTACGAGCAGTACTTC. V and J are TRBV6-2 or TRBV6-3 and TRBJ2-7; no clear D gene. The germline CDR1 and CDR2 sequences are MNHEY and SVGEGT. The CDR3 runs 13 residues. V dropped 2 bases and J dropped 2 bases, with 7 bases sitting between them.

The rearrangement links TRBV15 to TRBJ2-1; TRBD1 aligns across 8 bases. The junction had 5 bases not matched to a gene; V was cut back by 2 bases and J by 5 bases. In germline, CDR1 is LNHNV, CDR2 YYDKDF (reference sequence). CDR3 length equals 15 residues. CDR3 sequence: CATSRKGQVHNEQFF. The CDR3 coding sequence is TGTGCCACCAGCAGAAAGGGACAGGTGCACAATGAGCAGTTCTTC.

The chain is built from TRBV11-2 and TRBJ2-4; a possible D gene is TRBD1 (5 bases). In germline, CDR1 is SGHAT, CDR2 FQNNGV. This CDR3 is built from 17 residues. V shed 0 bases and J shed 0 bases, with 12 bases lying between them. CDR3 residues: CASSLDRGSRAKNIQYF. CDR3 nucleotide sequence: TGTGCCAGCAGCTTAGATAGGGGCAGTCGAGCCAAAAACATTCAGTACTTC.

The J gene is TRBJ1-1, the V gene TRBV10-2; possible D gene TRBD1, 5 bases. Germline CDR1 and CDR2: WSHSY and SAAADI. This CDR3 has 14 amino acids. V lost 1 base, J lost 5 bases, and 11 bases lay in between. The CDR3 sequence is CASSEFRGATEAFF. In nucleotides, the CDR3 is TGCGCCAGCAGTGAGTTTAGGGGCGCGACTGAAGCTTTCTTT.

The chain is built from TRBV5-1 and TRBJ1-1, with 8 nucleotides matching TRBD1. Germline CDR1 reads SGHRS; CDR2 reads YFSETQ. The CDR3 runs 14 residues. The ends lost 4 bases at V and 1 base at J; junction bases unmatched: 3. CDR3 protein: CASSAQGGNTEAFF. The CDR3 nucleotides are TGCGCCAGCAGCGCACAGGGGGGGAACACTGAAGCTTTCTTT.

The chain recombines TRBV7-8 with TRBJ2-1; 14 nucleotides agree with TRBD2. CDR1 is SGHVS and CDR2 is FQNEAQ in the germline V gene. Trimming removed 5 bases from V and 12 bases from J; junction bases left unmatched: 12. CDR3 length equals 16 residues. CDR3 residues: CASSLRLAGGQIRQFF. CDR3 in DNA: TGTGCCAGCAGCCTTCGACTAGCGGGAGGGCAAATCAGGCAGTTCTTC.

The CDR3 DNA reads TGTGCCAGCAGTCTACGGACAGGGGGATATAATTCACCCCTCCACTTT. Translation: CASSLRTGGYNSPLHF. The V gene is TRBV6-2 or TRBV6-3, the J gene TRBJ1-6, with 10 positions matching TRBD1. The germline V gene has CDR1 MNHEY and CDR2 SVGEGT. Trimming cost V 5 bases and J 4 bases; bases outside gene matches: 5. CDR3 length: 16 amino acids.